These 16 T cell receptor beta chains share one sample of origin, sequenced in a study of T cell responses to AZD1222 COVID-19 vaccine. Method: immunoSEQ multiplex PCR; TCRdb's copy keeps in-frame clones and lacks some. The table has around 180,000 clones, around 89% seen once. The source was peripheral blood, collected on day 0 of AZD1222 vaccination. The receptor set was obtained from an adult in good health.

The rearrangement links TRBV6-1 to TRBJ1-2; 8 bases fit TRBD1. This CDR3 is built from 18 residues. V dropped 3 bases and J dropped 2; count of bases not matched to a gene: 14. The V gene's germline CDR1 is MNHNS and CDR2 SASEGT. The CDR3 nucleotides are TGTGCCAGCAGTGACTGGGAAAGACAGGGGACGAAGAACTATGGCTACACCTTC. Translation: CASSDWERQGTKNYGYTF.

This chain uses TRBV5-1 with TRBJ2-2; no firm D call. CDR3 length equals 13 residues. CDR1 SGHRS and CDR2 YFSETQ come from the germline V gene. The V gene lost 7 bases and the J gene lost 1 base, with 8 bases spanning the gap. The CDR3 DNA reads as TGCGCCAGCCTGAGAGAGAACACCGGGGAGCTGTTTTTT. This encodes CASLRENTGELFF.

The chain uses TRBV11-2 and TRBJ1-1, with D possibly TRBD1 on 6 matching bases. V shed 3 bases and J shed 6 bases, with 11 bases lying between them. This CDR3 is built from 13 residues. CDR1 SGHAT and CDR2 FQNNGV come from the germline V gene. The CDR3 here is CASSFLQGAEAFF. Written as DNA, the CDR3 is TGTGCCAGCAGCTTTCTACAGGGCGCTGAAGCTTTCTTT. Drawing the rest from reference TRBV11-2 and TRBJ1-1, the complete variable domain is EAGVAQSPRYKIIEKRQSVAFWCNPISGHATLYWYQQILGQGPKLLIQFQNNGVVDDSQLPKDRFSAERLKGVDSTLKIQPAKLEDSAVYLCASSFLQGAEAFFGQGTRLTVV.

J is TRBJ1-5 and V is TRBV24-1; D is possibly TRBD1 (5 bases). CDR3 length: 14 amino acids. Trimming took off 5 bases at V and 5 bases at J, with 12 bases between the two ends. CDR1 and CDR2 from the germline V gene are KGHDR and SFDVKD. The chain's CDR3 is CATSAGGRDQPQHF. Written as DNA, the CDR3 is TGTGCCACCAGTGCCGGGGGAAGGGATCAGCCCCAGCATTTT.

The CDR3 DNA sequence: TGTGCCAGCAGTTACGGCAGGAGTCAGCCCCAGCATTTT. Its translation: CASSYGRSQPQHF. The V and J genes are TRBV6-5 and TRBJ1-5; no clear D. V was cut by 2 bases and J by 6 bases, with 8 bases left in between. There are 13 residues in the CDR3. Germline CDR1 is MNHEY and CDR2 is SVGAGI.

V usage is TRBV7-3 and J usage is TRBJ1-2, with D maybe TRBD1 (6 bases). V lost 2 bases to trimming and J lost 8 bases, with 12 bases between them. Germline CDR1 and CDR2: SGHTA and FQGTGA. CDR3 size: 13 residues. The CDR3 loop is CASSLDPRGGYTF. The CDR3 nucleotides are TGTGCCAGCAGCTTAGACCCCAGGGGCGGCTACACCTTC. Filled out from reference TRBV7-3 and TRBJ1-2, the complete variable domain reads GAGVSQTPSNKVTEKGKYVELRCDPISGHTALYWYRQSLGQGPEFLIYFQGTGAADDSGLPNDRFFAVRPEGSVSTLKIQRTERGDSAVYLCASSLDPRGGYTFGSGTRLTVV.

V and J are TRBV29-1 and TRBJ1-2, with unresolved D. CDR3 length: 13 residues. Trimming shortened V by 7 bases and J by 4 bases, and 16 bases separated the two germline ends. Germline loops: CDR1 SQVTM, CDR2 ANQGSEA. Written as DNA, the CDR3 is TGCAGCGCCGGAGGTGGGGAAGCCTATGGCTACACCTTC. Translated, it gives CSAGGGEAYGYTF. The complete variable domain, with remaining parts taken from reference TRBV29-1 and TRBJ1-2, reads SAVISQKPSRDICQRGTSLTIQCQVDSQVTMMFWYRQQPGQSLTLIATANQGSEATYESGFVIDKFPISRPNLTFSTLTVSNMSPEDSSIYLCSAGGGEAYGYTFGSGTRLTVV.

V gene TRBV7-8 combines with J gene TRBJ1-5, with 9 bases aligning to TRBD1. Germline CDR1 SGHVS, CDR2 FQNEAQ. With V trimmed by 6 bases and J by 4 bases, 4 bases remained unmatched. The CDR3 is made up of 14 amino acids. CDR3 sequence reads: CASRQGAGNQPQHF. The CDR3 coding sequence is TGTGCCAGCAGACAGGGGGCAGGTAATCAGCCCCAGCATTTT. The full variable domain, in which reference TRBV7-8 and TRBJ1-5 provide the parts outside the CDR3, is GAGVSQSPRYKVAKRGQDVALRCDPISGHVSLFWYQQALGQGPEFLTYFQNEAQLDKSGLPSDRFFAERPEGSVSTLKIQRTQQEDSAVYLCASRQGAGNQPQHFGDGTRLSIL.

This sequence joins TRBV6-6 and TRBJ2-1; D perhaps matches TRBD2 (5 bases). Trimming shortened V by 2 bases and J by 9 bases, and 8 bases separated the two germline ends. This CDR3 has 12 residues. From germline, CDR1 is MNHNY and CDR2 SVGAGI (reference sequence). The CDR3 region has the DNA TGTGCCAGCAGTTACAGGCGGGTTGAGCAGTTCTTC. Amino acids: CASSYRRVEQFF.

The V and J genes are TRBV11-2 and TRBJ1-4; D gene ambiguous. Germline values: CDR1 SGHAT, CDR2 FQNNGV. Trimming removed 6 bases from V and 3 bases from J, with 17 bases in between. The CDR3 has 16 residues. In nucleotides, the CDR3 is TGTGCCAGCAGTCTCTACTATAACATGCCTAATGAAAAACTGTTTTTT. Translating it yields CASSLYYNMPNEKLFF.

The rearrangement uses TRBV27 and TRBJ1-5; the match to TRBD1 covers 7 bases. Germline assignment: CDR1 MNHEY and CDR2 SMNVEV (reference sequence). The CDR3 sequence is 15 residues long. V gave up 6 bases and J gave up 2 bases; unmatched junction bases: 7. CDR3 nucleotide sequence: TGTGCCAGCAGGGGACAGACGATTGGCAATCAGCCCCAGCATTTT. Translation gives CASRGQTIGNQPQHF.

This clone was observed a single time. This chain connects TRBV28 to TRBJ2-7; 7 bases are shared with TRBD1. Germline V gene sequence: CDR1 MDHEN, CDR2 SYDVKM. The length of the CDR3 is 13 residues. V lost 6 bases and J lost 1; bases outside the gene matches: 3. In DNA form, the CDR3 reads TGTGCCAGCAGAACGGGACAGTCCTACGAGCAGTACTTC. It codes for CASRTGQSYEQYF.

This chain links TRBV5-6 with TRBJ2-7; D perhaps matches TRBD1 (5 bases). The CDR3 sequence is 14 residues long. The germline V and J ends were trimmed by 0 bases and 2 bases, with 9 bases remaining between them. The germline V gene has CDR1 SGHDT and CDR2 YYEEEE. Here the CDR3 DNA reads TGTGCCAGCAGCTTGGGGCAGGGTCCCTACGAGCAGTACTTC. Translating gives CASSLGQGPYEQYF. Supplemented by reference TRBV5-6 and TRBJ2-7, the full variable domain reads DAGVTQSPTHLIKTRGQQVTLRCSPKSGHDTVSWYQQALGQGPQFIFQYYEEEERQRGNFPDRFSGHQFPNYSSELNVNALLLGDSALYLCASSLGQGPYEQYFGPGTRLTVT.

The CDR3 DNA reads TGTGCCAGCGAGGGACCGTATGGCTACACCTTC. It translates to CASEGPYGYTF. V and J are TRBV9 and TRBJ1-2, with TRBD1 as a possible D gene (5 bases). Germline CDR1 and CDR2: SGDLS and YYNGEE. Trimming removed 7 bases from V and 5 bases from J, with 9 bases in between. The CDR3 runs to 11 residues.

The chain carries TRBV10-2 and TRBJ1-2; 8 positions match TRBD1. V trimming: 8 bases; J trimming: 4 bases; junction bases outside the gene matches: 6. The CDR3 contains 13 residues. CDR1 and CDR2 from the germline V gene are WSHSY and SAAADI. CDR3 protein: CASGGQGGYGYTF. In DNA, the CDR3 is TGCGCCAGCGGTGGACAGGGTGGCTATGGCTACACCTTC.

J is TRBJ2-1 and V is TRBV11-2; TRBD2 matches 8 bases. Germline lookup yields CDR1 SGHAT and CDR2 FQNNGV. J gave up 6 bases and V 0 bases, and 7 bases lay outside the gene matches. This CDR3 has 16 residues. For the CDR3, the DNA is TGTGCCAGCAGCTTAGATCTCGGGACTAGTCGCAATGAGCAGTTCTTC. Its protein product is CASSLDLGTSRNEQFF.